A single sample is the source of the 14 T cell receptor beta chains below, sequenced in a study of blood T cell repertoires in COVID-19. The repertoire was sequenced with immunoSEQ multiplex PCR; TCRdb's copy has only in-frame clones and lacks some. The table records approximately 270,000 clones, around 90% of them present only once. The material sequenced was peripheral blood. Receptor source: a man over 45 with acute or convalescent COVID-19.

The CDR3: CASSLEGGASYTF. CDR3 in DNA: TGCGCCAGCAGCTTGGAAGGGGGCGCGAGCTACACCTTC. The genes are TRBV5-1 and TRBJ1-2, with 7 bases fitting TRBD1. Trimming removed 0 bases from V and 9 bases from J; junction bases left unmatched: 5. Germline loops: CDR1 SGHRS, CDR2 YFSETQ. The CDR3 spans 13 residues.

The V and J genes are TRBV11-2 and TRBJ2-7; D remains unclear. The CDR3 length is 12 residues. The germline V gene has CDR1 SGHAT and CDR2 FQNNGV. Trimming took 3 bases from V and 2 from J, leaving 5 bases between them. CDR3 residues: CASSFDTYEQYF. CDR3 DNA: TGTGCCAGCAGCTTTGACACCTACGAGCAGTACTTC.

Of note for this clone: This may arise from a read error, as a much more abundant clone is one base away. The chain employs TRBV6-5 and TRBJ2-5, with TRBD1 identical over 12 bases. Germline V lookup: CDR1 MNHEY, CDR2 SVGAGI. The V segment lost 6 bases and the J segment 6 bases; nucleotides outside the gene matches: 8. This CDR3 region has 15 residues. CDR3 protein: CASRTGTGGVKTQYF. DNA of the CDR3: TGTGCCAGCAGGACGGGGACAGGGGGCGTCAAGACCCAGTACTTC.

This chain joins TRBV18 and TRBJ1-2, with TRBD1 matching over 7 bases. The CDR3 totals 15 residues. CDR1 is KGHSH, CDR2 LQKENI, per germline. V was clipped by 5 bases and J by 8 bases; unmatched bases: 14. CDR3 DNA: TGTGCCAGCTCATGGGGGACAGCGGATATGAGGGGCTACACCTTC. Protein sequence: CASSWGTADMRGYTF.

This clone has only a few counts. This sequence joins TRBV6-1 and TRBJ1-5; possibly TRBD1 for D (6 bases). Trimming removed 3 bases at V and 0 bases at J, with 12 bases between. CDR1 and CDR2 (germline): MNHNS, SASEGT. The CDR3 runs 16 residues. CDR3 DNA sequence: TGTGCCAGCAGTGACGGACAGATACTTAGCAATCAGCCCCAGCATTTT. Translated, it gives CASSDGQILSNQPQHF.

A remark on this clone: Other DNA sequences in this specimen translate into the identical CDR3. The V call is TRBV9, the J call TRBJ1-2; D is uncertain. The CDR3 has 12 residues. Deletions cut 4 bases from V and 0 bases from J, with 4 bases between. Germline values: CDR1 SGDLS, CDR2 YYNGEE. The CDR3 protein is CASSPANYGYTF. For the CDR3, the DNA is TGTGCCAGCAGCCCGGCTAACTATGGCTACACCTTC.

This clone was picked up one time. This chain links TRBV2 with TRBJ2-2; TRBD2 agrees at 10 bases. The CDR3 extends over 13 amino acids. Germline CDR1 is SNHLY and CDR2 is FYNNEI. Trimming cost V 8 bases and J 7 bases; bases outside gene matches: 4. CDR3 protein: CASERGGGGELFF. The CDR3 DNA follows: TGTGCCAGCGAGCGGGGGGGCGGCGGGGAGCTGTTTTTT.

V usage is TRBV5-4 and J usage is TRBJ2-5; D perhaps matches TRBD1 (6 bases). This CDR3 is 15 amino acids long. V was pared by 0 bases and J by 1 base, with 10 bases between. Germline lookup yields CDR1 SGHNT and CDR2 YYREEE (reference sequence). The DNA for the CDR3 is TGTGCCAGCAGCTTGGGAGGACAGCTCCAAGAGACCCAGTACTTC. The encoded protein is CASSLGGQLQETQYF.

V gene TRBV18 combines with J gene TRBJ2-3; D perhaps matches TRBD2 (6 bases). Trimming took off 3 bases at V and 2 bases at J, with 18 bases between the two ends. The CDR3 consists of 17 residues. The V gene's germline CDR1 is KGHSH and CDR2 LQKENI. The CDR3 spells CASSPGGRDPYTDTQYF. The DNA of the CDR3 is TGTGCCAGCTCACCGGGGGGACGGGATCCCTACACAGATACGCAGTATTTT.

The chain combines TRBV19 with TRBJ1-1; D unresolved. Between the trimmed V and J ends, which lost 4 bases and 4 bases, there was a span of 16 bases. Germline loops: CDR1 LNHDA, CDR2 SQIVND (reference sequence). The CDR3 consists of 15 residues. In DNA form, the CDR3 reads TGTGCCAGTAGTACCCCGACTGTGGTGGGCACTGAAGCTTTCTTT. Translated: CASSTPTVVGTEAFF.

The chain is built from TRBV11-1 and TRBJ2-1, with 9 bases identical to TRBD1. The J segment lost 10 bases and the V segment lost 2 bases, leaving 9 bases of the junction unmatched. Germline values: CDR1 SGHAT, CDR2 FQDESV (reference sequence). The length of the CDR3 is 15 residues. For the CDR3, the DNA is TGTGCCAGCAGCTTATCTCCGGGACAGGGTTTCGAGCAGTTCTTC. It codes for CASSLSPGQGFEQFF.

The chain combines TRBV5-1 with TRBJ2-6, with a possible D match to TRBD2 (7 bases). The germline gives CDR1 SGHRS, CDR2 YFSETQ. The CDR3 runs to 15 residues. V was pared by 7 bases and J by 4 bases, with 15 bases between. In nucleotides, the CDR3 is TGCGCCAGCGGAGGGGGAGGGCCCGGGGCCAACGTCCTGACTTTC. Its translation is CASGGGGPGANVLTF.

This chain joins TRBV6-5 and TRBJ2-1; D is possibly TRBD1 (5 bases). The length of the CDR3 is 13 residues. Looked up from germline, CDR1 is MNHEY and CDR2 is SVGAGI. CDR3 nucleotides: TGTGCGACCTTACAGGCCTCCTACAATGAGCAGTTCTTC. Translated: CATLQASYNEQFF.

In this sample, this clone turned up once. This chain connects TRBV6-1 to TRBJ2-7; 11 bases map to TRBD2. Germline CDR1 is MNHNS and CDR2 is SASEGT. The trim removed 3 bases at V and 4 bases at J, leaving 2 bases unmatched. There are 14 residues in the CDR3. Here the CDR3 reads CASSETSGVYEQYF. The CDR3 nucleotides read TGTGCCAGCAGTGAGACTAGCGGGGTTTACGAGCAGTACTTC.